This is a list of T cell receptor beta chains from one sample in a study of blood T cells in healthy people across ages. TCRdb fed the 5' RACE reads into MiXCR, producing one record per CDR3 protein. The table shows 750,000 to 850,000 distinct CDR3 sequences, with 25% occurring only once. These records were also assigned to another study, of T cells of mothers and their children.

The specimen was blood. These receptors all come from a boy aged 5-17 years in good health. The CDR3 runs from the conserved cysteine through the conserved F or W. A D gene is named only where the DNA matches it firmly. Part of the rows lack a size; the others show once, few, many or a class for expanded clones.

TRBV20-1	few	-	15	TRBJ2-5	TGCAGTGCTAGAGTAGCTAGCGACCACCGTTCAACCTTCAATTTC	CSARVASDHRSTFNF
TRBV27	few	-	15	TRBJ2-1	TGTGCCAGCAGTTTATCATGGCAGTTGGGGAATGAGCAGTTCTTC	CASSLSWQLGNEQFF
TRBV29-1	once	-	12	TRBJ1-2	TGCAGCGTTGAGCTAGGGACCTATGGCTACACCTTC	CSVELGTYGYTF
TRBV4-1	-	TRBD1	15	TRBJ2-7	TGCGCCGGCAGCCCAGCCGGGACAGGGATCTACGAGCAGTACTTC	CAGSPAGTGIYEQYF
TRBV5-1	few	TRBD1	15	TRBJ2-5	TGCGCCAGCAGGCTCCGGACAGGGGGACATGAGACCCAGTACTTC	CASRLRTGGHETQYF
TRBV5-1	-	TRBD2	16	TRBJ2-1	TGCGCCAGCAGCTCAACTAGCGCCACTCGTAAGGATGAGCAGTTCTTC	CASSSTSATRKDEQFF
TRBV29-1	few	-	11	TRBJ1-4	TGCAGCGTTGAAGAAGGTGGGAAACTGTTTTTT	CSVEEGGKLFF
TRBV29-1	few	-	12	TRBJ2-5	TGTAGCGGTCAGGGACCCCAAGAGACCCAGTACTTC	CSGQGPQETQYF
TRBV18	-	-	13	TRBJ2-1	TGTGCCAGCTCACCACAGGGAACGAATTACCAGTTCTTC	CASSPQGTNYQFF
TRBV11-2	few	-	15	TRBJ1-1	TGTGCCAGCAGCGACGTGTCGGGGGGGAACACTGAAGCTTTCTTT	CASSDVSGGNTEAFF
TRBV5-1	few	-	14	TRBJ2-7	TGCGCCAGCAGCGACCAGGGGCAACTCTACGAGCAGTACTTC	CASSDQGQLYEQYF
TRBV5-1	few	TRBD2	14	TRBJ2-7	TGCGCCAGCAGCCCGACTAGCGCGACCTACGAGCAGTACTTC	CASSPTSATYEQYF
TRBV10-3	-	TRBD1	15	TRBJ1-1	TGTGCCATCAGGGCGACGGGACAGGGGGCGACTGAAGCTTTCTTT	CAIRATGQGATEAFF
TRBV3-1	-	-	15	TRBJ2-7	TGTGCCAGCAGCCAAGACCCCCAAGGTCTGCTCGAGCAGTACTTC	CASSQDPQGLLEQYF
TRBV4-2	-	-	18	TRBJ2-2	TGTGCCAGCAGCCAGGAAGTAGAAGCTAGCGTAACCACCGGGGAGCTGTTTTTT	CASSQEVEASVTTGELFF
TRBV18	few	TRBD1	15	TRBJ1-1	TGTGCCAGCTCACGAGGACAGGGGGCGAACACTGAAGCTTTCTTT	CASSRGQGANTEAFF
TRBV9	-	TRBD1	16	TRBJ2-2	TGTGCCAGCGGTATCGGACAGGGATCGAACACCGGGGAGCTGTTTTTT	CASGIGQGSNTGELFF
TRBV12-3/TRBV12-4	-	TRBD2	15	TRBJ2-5	TGTGCCAGCAGAGTTAGCGGGGGGGTTCGGGAGACCCAGTACTTC	CASRVSGGVRETQYF
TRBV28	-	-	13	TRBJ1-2	TGTGCCAGCAGGCCGGTCGGTGGGAGCGGCTACACCTTC	CASRPVGGSGYTF
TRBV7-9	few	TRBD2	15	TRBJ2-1	TGTGCCAGCAGCCGACTAGCGGTTTCCTACAATGAGCAGTTCTTC	CASSRLAVSYNEQFF
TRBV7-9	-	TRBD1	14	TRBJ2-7	TGTGCCGGCAGCTTTCGGGACAGGGCTTACGAGCAGTACTTC	CAGSFRDRAYEQYF
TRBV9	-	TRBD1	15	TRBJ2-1	TGTGCCAGCAGCGAACGACAGGGGGTCTACAATGAGCAGTTCTTC	CASSERQGVYNEQFF
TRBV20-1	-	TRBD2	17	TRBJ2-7	TGCAGTGCTAGAGATTCCGGGAGGGCGGGAACTTCCTACGAGCAGTACTTC	CSARDSGRAGTSYEQYF
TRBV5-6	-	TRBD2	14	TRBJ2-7	TGTGCCAGCAGCTTAGCGGGAGTCTGGTACGAGCAGTACTTC	CASSLAGVWYEQYF